The source of this T cell receptor beta chain is a study of shared clonotypes between healthy human individuals. The ends were cut back, 6 bases at V and 1 base at J, with 14 bases in the middle. The CDR3 is 14 residues long. In germline, CDR1 is SGHRS, CDR2 YFSETQ. Donors were Caucasian adults residing in Nashville, Tennessee, USA. The authors ran the assay at deep level. Sequencing used immunoSEQ multiplex PCR; TCRdb keeps in-frame clones, though not all of them. The data hold under 2.5 million clones, with about 90% observed a single time. The chain carries TRBV5-1 and TRBJ2-7, with D tentatively TRBD1 (6 bases). This sequence originates from a man in his late teens or twenties in good health. Some clones in this sample may be carry-over from other donors' samples. Sequencing input: naive CD4+ T cells from PBMCs. Subset here: CD45RA+ positively selected. CDR3 nucleotides: TGCGCCAGCACCTCCCGGACAGATTCCTACGAGCAGTACTTC. Translating it yields CASTSRTDSYEQYF. Supplemented by reference TRBV5-1 and TRBJ2-7, the full variable domain reads KAGVTQTPRYLIKTRGQQVTLSCSPISGHRSVSWYQQTPGQGLQFLFEYFSETQRNKGNFPGRFSGRQFSNSRSEMNVSTLELGDSALYLCASTSRTDSYEQYFGPGTRLTVT.